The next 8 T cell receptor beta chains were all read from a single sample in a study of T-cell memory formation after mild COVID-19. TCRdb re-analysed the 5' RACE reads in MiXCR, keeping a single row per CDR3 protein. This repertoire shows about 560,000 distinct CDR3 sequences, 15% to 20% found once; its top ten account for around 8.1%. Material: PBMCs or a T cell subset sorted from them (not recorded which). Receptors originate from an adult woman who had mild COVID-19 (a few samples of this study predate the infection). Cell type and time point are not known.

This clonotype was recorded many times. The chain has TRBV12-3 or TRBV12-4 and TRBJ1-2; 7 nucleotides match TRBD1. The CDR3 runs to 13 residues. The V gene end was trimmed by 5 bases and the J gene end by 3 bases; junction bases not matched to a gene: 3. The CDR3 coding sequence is TGTGCCAGCAGTCGAGGACAGGACTATGGCTACACCTTC. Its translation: CASSRGQDYGYTF.

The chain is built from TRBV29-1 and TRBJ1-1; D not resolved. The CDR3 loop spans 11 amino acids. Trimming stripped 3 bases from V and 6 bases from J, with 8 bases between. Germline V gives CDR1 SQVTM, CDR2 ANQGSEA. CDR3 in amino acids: CSVETKAEAFF. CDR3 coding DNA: TGCAGCGTTGAGACTAAAGCTGAAGCTTTCTTT.

The CDR3 sequence: CSARELTSSYNEQFF. CDR3 coding DNA: TGCAGTGCTAGAGAATTGACTAGCTCCTACAATGAGCAGTTCTTC. The chain joins TRBV20-1 to TRBJ2-1; TRBD2 might be the D (6 bases). Germline CDR1 DFQATT, CDR2 SNEGSKA (reference sequence). CDR3 length: 15 amino acids. Between the trimmed V and J ends, which lost 0 bases and 0 bases, there was a span of 9 bases.

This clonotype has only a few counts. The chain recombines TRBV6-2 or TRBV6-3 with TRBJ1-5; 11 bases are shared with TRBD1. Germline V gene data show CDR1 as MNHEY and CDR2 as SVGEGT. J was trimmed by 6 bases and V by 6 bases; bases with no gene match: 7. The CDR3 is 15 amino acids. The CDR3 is CASRAGQGAIQPQHF. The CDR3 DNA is TGTGCCAGCAGGGCCGGACAGGGGGCTATTCAGCCCCAGCATTTT.

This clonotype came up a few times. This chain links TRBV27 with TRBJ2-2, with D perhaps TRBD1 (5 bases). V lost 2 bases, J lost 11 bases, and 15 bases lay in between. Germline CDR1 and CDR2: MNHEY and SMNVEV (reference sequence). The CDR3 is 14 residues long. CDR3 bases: TGTGCCAGCAGTTTAGAGACAGTGGGTCCCGAGCTGTTTTTT. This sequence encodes CASSLETVGPELFF.

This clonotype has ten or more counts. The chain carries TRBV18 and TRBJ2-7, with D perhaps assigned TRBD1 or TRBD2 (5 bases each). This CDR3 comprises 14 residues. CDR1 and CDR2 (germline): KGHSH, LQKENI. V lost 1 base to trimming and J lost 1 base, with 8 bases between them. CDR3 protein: CASSPRDGSYEQYF. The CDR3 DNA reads TGTGCCAGCTCACCACGGGACGGATCCTACGAGCAGTACTTC.

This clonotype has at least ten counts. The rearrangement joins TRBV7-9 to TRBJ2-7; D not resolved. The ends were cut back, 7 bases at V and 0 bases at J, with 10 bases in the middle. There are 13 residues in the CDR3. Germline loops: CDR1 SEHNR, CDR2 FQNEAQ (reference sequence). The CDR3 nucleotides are TGTGCCAGCAATAAGCTAACCTCCTACGAGCAGTACTTC. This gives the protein CASNKLTSYEQYF.

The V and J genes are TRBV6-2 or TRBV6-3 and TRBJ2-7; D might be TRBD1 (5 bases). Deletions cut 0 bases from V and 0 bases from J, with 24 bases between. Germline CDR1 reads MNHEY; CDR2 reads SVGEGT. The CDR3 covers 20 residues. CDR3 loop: CASSYSMTQGLVPSSYEQYF. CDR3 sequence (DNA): TGTGCCAGCAGTTACTCGATGACGCAGGGTTTGGTTCCAAGCTCCTACGAGCAGTACTTC.